This T cell receptor (beta chain) derives from a study of OX40 agonist ivuxolimab in advanced cancers. Study conclusions and caveats: In general, CD8+ T cells held more expanded clones than CD4+ did, on average. In the 0.1 to 3.0 mg/kg range, CD4+ and CD8+ blood T cells had expanded clonally by week 6. Among the lowest peripheral clonal expansion occurred in 0.1-3.0 mg/kg partial responders. It was also the case that some nonresponders had low normalized T-cell clonal expansion.

This clone was observed once. The antigen is unknown. CDR1 and CDR2 (germline): MDHEN, SYDVKM. Trimming shortened V by 3 bases and J by 8 bases, and 8 bases separated the two germline ends. The CDR3 extends over 12 amino acids. The assay was immunoSEQ multiplex PCR, and TCRdb's table has in-frame clones only and misses some. This table holds approximately 44,000 clones, 80% found once. The sequencing used CD4+ or CD8+ T cells sorted from blood, collected in a trial of the OX40 agonist ivuxolimab. This clonotype was obtained from an adult with an advanced solid tumor such as melanoma, head and neck, liver or kidney cancer. V and J are TRBV28 and TRBJ2-1, with D unclear. The CDR3 DNA follows: TGTGCCAGCAGTTTTCGGGCCTATGAGCAGTTCTTC. This translates into CASSFRAYEQFF.